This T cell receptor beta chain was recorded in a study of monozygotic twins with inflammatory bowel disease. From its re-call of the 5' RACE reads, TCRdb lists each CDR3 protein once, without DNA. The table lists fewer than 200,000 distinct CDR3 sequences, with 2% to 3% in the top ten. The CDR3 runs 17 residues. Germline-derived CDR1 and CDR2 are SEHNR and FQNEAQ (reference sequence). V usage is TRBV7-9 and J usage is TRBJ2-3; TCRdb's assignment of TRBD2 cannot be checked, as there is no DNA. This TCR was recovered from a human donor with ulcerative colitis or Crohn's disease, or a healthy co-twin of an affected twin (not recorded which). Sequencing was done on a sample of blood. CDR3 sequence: CASRPTGASVSTDTQYF.